This T cell receptor beta chain was identified in a study of blood T cells in healthy people across ages. V lost 5 bases, J lost 7 bases, and 18 bases stayed unmatched. The CDR3 covers 17 residues. Looked up from germline, CDR1 is MNHEY and CDR2 is SMNVEV (reference sequence). Healthy Caucasians from Russia aged roughly 6 to 95 served as donors. Isolation of PBMCs gave at least 6.5 million cells per sample. As to this clonotype: What it recognizes is unknown.

Study-wide findings and caveats: Total diversity from one million sequenced T cells was likely underestimated.

Alongside a J-beta primer mix, a sample-barcoded 5' primer served in a second PCR lasting about 7 to 11 cycles. TCRdb recomputed calls from the 5' RACE reads with MiXCR, one row per CDR3 protein. The repertoire includes more than 1 million distinct CDR3 sequences, 45% of them detected once, and approximately 20% sits in the top ten. The chain employs TRBV27 and TRBJ2-7, with 9 nucleotides matching TRBD2. Sequencing used blood. The sequence was obtained from a woman in her fifties or sixties in good health. The CDR3 DNA sequence: TGTGCCAGCAGTCCCCCGCGGGGTAGCGGGAGAGGCAATGAGCAGTACTTC. Translating it yields CASSPPRGSGRGNEQYF.